This T cell receptor (beta chain) was sequenced for a study of cytomegalovirus exposure and HLA in healthy donors. Regarding this clone: Its target is not known.

The CDR3 covers 14 residues. Trimming pared 0 bases from V and 7 bases from J, leaving 12 bases between. The germline V gene encodes CDR1 LNHNV and CDR2 YYDKDF (reference sequence). The PCR ran on 60 Vbeta and 13 Jbeta primers. Assay: immunoSEQ multiplex PCR; the TCRdb copy retains only in-frame clones and omits some. In the table there are more than 85,000 clones, around three quarters of which are singletons. Study-wide results and caveats: Some V segments, TRBV6-2 and TRBV6-3 among them, were indistinguishable and were therefore excluded. It was reported that TCR beta sequences correctly inferred the HLA-A and HLA-B alleles for most subjects.

The chain joins TRBV15 to TRBJ1-1; D unclear. The material sequenced was PBMCs. The origin of this receptor is a woman between 45 and 60 years old in good health and CMV-seropositive. The CDR3 nucleotides read TGTGCCACCAGCAGAGATTCCGGGGTGGGTGAAGCTTTCTTT. Translating gives CATSRDSGVGEAFF.